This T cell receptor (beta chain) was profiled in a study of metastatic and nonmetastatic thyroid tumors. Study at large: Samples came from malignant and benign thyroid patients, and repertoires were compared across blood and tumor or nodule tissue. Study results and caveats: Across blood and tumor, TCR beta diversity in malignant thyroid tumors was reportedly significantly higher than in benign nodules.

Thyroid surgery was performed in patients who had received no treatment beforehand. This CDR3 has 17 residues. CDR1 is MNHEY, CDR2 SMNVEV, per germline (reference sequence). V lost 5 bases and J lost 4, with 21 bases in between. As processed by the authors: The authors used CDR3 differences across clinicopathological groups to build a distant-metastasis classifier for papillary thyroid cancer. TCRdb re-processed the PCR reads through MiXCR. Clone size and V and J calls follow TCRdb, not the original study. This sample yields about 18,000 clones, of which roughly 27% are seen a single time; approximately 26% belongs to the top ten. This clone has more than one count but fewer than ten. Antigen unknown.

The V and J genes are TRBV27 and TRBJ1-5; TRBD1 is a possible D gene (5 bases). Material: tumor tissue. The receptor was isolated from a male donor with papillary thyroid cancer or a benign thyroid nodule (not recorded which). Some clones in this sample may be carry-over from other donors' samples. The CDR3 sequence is CASSRGSSDSPNQPQHF. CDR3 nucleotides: TGTGCCAGCAGTAGGGGCTCGTCCGACAGCCCAAATCAGCCCCAGCATTTT.